This TCR beta chain was sequenced for a study of blood T cell repertoires in COVID-19. In the study overall: Specimens from acute and convalescent COVID-19 originated in the United States, Italy and Spain. PBMCs, B-cell-depleted T cells, or T cells were the source of the cDNA or gDNA that made up the material.

Here immunoSEQ multiplex PCR was the method, and the copy in TCRdb shows in-frame clones only, minus some. Of 130,000 to 150,000 clones detected, around nine tenths appear once; the ten largest clones hold about 2.3%. This clone was seen a handful of times. With 6 bases removed from V and 0 bases from J, the gap between germline ends came to 18 bases. CDR1 is MGHDK, CDR2 SYGVNS, per germline. The CDR3 is made up of 17 amino acids. This sequence originates from a human donor in a cohort sampled during active COVID-19. Sequences were obtained from peripheral blood. V and J are TRBV25-1 and TRBJ2-1, with D perhaps matching TRBD1 (6 bases). The CDR3 bases are TGTGCCAGCAGGGCGGCTCGGACAGATAGCTCCTACAATGAGCAGTTCTTC. This encodes CASRAARTDSSYNEQFF. Drawing the rest from reference TRBV25-1 and TRBJ2-1, the complete variable domain is EADIYQTPRYLVIGTGKKITLECSQTMGHDKMYWYQQDPGMELHLIHYSYGVNSTEKGDLSSESTVSRIRTEHFPLTLESARPSHTSQYLCASRAARTDSSYNEQFFGPGTRLTVL.